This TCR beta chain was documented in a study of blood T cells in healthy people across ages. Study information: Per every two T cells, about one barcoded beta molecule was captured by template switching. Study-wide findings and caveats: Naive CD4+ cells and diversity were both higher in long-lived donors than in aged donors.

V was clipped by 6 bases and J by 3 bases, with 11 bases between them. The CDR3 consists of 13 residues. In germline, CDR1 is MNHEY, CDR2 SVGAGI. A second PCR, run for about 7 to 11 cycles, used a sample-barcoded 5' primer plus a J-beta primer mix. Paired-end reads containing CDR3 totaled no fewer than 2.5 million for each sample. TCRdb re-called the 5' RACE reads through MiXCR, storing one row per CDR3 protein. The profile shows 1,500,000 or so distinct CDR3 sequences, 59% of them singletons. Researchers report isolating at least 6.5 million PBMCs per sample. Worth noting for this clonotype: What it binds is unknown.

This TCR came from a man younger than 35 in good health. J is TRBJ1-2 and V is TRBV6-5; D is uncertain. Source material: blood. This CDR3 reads CASRDGRYYGYTF. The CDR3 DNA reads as TGTGCCAGCAGGGACGGACGGTACTATGGCTACACCTTC.